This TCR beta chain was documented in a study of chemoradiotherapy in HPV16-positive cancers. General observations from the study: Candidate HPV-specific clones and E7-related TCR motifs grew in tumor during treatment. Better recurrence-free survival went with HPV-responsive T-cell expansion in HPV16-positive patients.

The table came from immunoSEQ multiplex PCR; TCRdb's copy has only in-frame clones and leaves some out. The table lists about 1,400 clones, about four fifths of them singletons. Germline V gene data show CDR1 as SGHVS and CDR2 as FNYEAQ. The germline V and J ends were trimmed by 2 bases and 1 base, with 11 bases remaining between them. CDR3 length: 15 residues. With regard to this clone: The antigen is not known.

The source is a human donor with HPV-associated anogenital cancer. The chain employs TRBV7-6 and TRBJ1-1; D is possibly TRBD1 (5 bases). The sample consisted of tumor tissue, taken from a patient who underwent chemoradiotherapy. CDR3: CASSLWDSSNTEAFF. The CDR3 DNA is TGTGCCAGCAGCTTATGGGACTCCTCGAACACTGAAGCTTTCTTT. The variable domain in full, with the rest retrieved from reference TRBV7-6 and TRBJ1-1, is GAGVSQSPRYKVTKRGQDVALRCDPISGHVSLYWYRQALGQGPEFLTYFNYEAQQDKSGLPNDRFSAERPEGSISTLTIQRTEQRDSAMYRCASSLWDSSNTEAFFGQGTRLTVV.